Detailed here is one TCR beta chain. The target antigen is unknown. Assay: immunoSEQ multiplex PCR; the TCRdb copy retains only in-frame clones and omits some. The sample records about 95,000 clones, about 85% being singletons. This entry is derived from a study of cytomegalovirus exposure and HLA in healthy donors. Study-wide findings and caveats: Cytomegalovirus status, reportedly, was diagnosed with high specificity and sensitivity by the classifier. Cytomegalovirus-associated status was assigned to fewer than 200 TCR beta chains.

The donors were members of the roughly 120-subject validation cohort (separate from the approximately 670-subject first cohort). CDR3 length: 13 amino acids. This chain uses TRBV21-1 with TRBJ1-1. TRBV21-1 is a pseudogene segment. Sample: PBMCs. The sequence came from a man younger than 30 in good health and CMV-seropositive. DNA for the CDR3: TGTGCCAGCAGCAAGGCGGGCAACACTGAAGCTTTCTTT. Translation: CASSKAGNTEAFF.